This record looks at one T cell receptor beta chain sequence and its context. Its target is unknown. This sample stems from a study of T cell responses to AZD1222 COVID-19 vaccine. Study-level information: Second doses at about 4 or about 12 weeks were pooled. Findings of the study overall: Vaccine-related CD4 TCRs covered spike, predominating at 160-218 and 743-854. Donors were largely white British and mainly female; clonal diversity was possibly underestimated.

Libraries were prepared by immunoSEQ multiplex PCR; TCRdb keeps only in-frame clonotypes and omits some of them. The sample consists of 100,000 to 150,000 clones, approximately 88% of them appearing once. The CDR3 runs to 16 residues. Germline CDR1 reads GTSNPN; CDR2 reads SVGIG (reference sequence). J lost 3 bases, V lost 4 bases, and 11 bases had no gene match. V is TRBV30 and J is TRBJ1-5; 8 positions agree with TRBD1. The source is an adult in good health. The starting material was peripheral blood, obtained on day 0 of AZD1222 vaccination. CDR3 in amino acids: CAWTPGTGLLNQPQHF. The CDR3 DNA follows: TGTGCCTGGACCCCGGGGACAGGCCTTCTCAATCAGCCCCAGCATTTT.